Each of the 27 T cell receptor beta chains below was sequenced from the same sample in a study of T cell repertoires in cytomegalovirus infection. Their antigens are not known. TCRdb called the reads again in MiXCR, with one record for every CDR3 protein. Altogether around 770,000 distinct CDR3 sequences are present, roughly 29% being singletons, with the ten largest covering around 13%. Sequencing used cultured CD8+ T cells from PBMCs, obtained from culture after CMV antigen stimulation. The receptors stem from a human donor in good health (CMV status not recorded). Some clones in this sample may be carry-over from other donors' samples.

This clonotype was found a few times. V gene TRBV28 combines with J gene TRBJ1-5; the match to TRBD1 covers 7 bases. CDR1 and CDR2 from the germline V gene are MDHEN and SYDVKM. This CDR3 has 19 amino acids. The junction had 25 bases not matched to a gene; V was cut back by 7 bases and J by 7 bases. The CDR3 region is CASKPDAKFEAGGRQPQHF. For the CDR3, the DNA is TGTGCCAGCAAGCCGGATGCTAAATTTGAGGCAGGGGGGAGACAGCCCCAGCATTTT.

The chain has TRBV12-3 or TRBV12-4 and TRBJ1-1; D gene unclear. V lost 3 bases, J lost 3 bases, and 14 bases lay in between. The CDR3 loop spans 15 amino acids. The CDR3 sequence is CASSFGRTQDTEAFF. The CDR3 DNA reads TGTGCCAGCAGTTTCGGACGGACCCAAGACACTGAAGCTTTCTTT.

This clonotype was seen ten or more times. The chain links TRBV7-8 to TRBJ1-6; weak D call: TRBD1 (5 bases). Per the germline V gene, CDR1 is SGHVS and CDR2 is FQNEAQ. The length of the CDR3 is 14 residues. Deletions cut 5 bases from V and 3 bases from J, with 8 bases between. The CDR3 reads CASSRDLYNSPLHF. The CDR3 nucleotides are TGTGCCAGCAGCCGGGACCTCTATAATTCACCCCTCCACTTT.

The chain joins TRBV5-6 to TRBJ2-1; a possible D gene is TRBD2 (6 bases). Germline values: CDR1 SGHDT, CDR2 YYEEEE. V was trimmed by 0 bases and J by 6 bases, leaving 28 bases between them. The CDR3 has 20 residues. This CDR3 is CASSLETLAWQADLGNEQFF. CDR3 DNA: TGTGCCAGCAGCTTGGAGACACTAGCCTGGCAGGCGGATCTGGGCAATGAGCAGTTCTTC.

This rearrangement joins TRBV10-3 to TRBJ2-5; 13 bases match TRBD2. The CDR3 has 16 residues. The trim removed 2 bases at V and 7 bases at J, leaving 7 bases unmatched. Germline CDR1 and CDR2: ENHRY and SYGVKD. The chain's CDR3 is CAISEGLAGDPGTQYF. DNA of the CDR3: TGTGCCATCAGTGAGGGACTAGCGGGGGACCCGGGGACCCAGTACTTC.

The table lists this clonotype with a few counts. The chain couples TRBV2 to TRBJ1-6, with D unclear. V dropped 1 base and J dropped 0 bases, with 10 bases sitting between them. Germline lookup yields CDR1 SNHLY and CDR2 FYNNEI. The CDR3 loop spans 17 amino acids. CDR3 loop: CASSEEQWSSYNSPLHF. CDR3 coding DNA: TGTGCCAGCAGTGAAGAACAGTGGAGCTCCTATAATTCACCCCTCCACTTT. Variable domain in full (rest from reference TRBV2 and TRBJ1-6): EPEVTQTPSHQVTQMGQEVILRCVPISNHLYFYWYRQILGQKVEFLVSFYNNEISEKSEIFDDQFSVERPDGSNFTLKIRSTKLEDSAMYFCASSEEQWSSYNSPLHFGNGTRLTVT.

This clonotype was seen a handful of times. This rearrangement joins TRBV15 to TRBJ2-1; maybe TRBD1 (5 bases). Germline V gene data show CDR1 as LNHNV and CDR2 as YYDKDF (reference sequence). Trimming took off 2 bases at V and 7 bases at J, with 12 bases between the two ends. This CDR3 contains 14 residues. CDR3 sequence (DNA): TGTGCCACCAGCAGAACCTCGGACACAAATGAGCAGTTCTTC. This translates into CATSRTSDTNEQFF. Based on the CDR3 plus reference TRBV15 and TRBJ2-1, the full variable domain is DAMVIQNPRYQVTQFGKPVTLSCSQTLNHNVMYWYQQKSSQAPKLLFHYYDKDFNNEADTPDNFQSRRPNTSFCFLDIRSPGLGDTAMYLCATSRTSDTNEQFFGPGTRLTVL.

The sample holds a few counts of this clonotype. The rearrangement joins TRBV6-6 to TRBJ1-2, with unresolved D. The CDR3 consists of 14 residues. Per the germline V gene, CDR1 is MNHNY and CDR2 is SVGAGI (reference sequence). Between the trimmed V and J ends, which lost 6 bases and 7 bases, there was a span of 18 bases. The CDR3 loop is CASSHSPGQSGYTF. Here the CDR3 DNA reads TGTGCCAGCAGCCATTCACCCGGGCAGAGTGGCTACACCTTC.

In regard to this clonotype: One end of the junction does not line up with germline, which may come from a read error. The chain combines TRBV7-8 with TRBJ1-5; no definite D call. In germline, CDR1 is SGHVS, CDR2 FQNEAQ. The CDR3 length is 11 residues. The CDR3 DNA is TGTGCCAGCAGCTTAGGAGGGCCCCAGAATTTT. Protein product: CASSLGGPQNF.

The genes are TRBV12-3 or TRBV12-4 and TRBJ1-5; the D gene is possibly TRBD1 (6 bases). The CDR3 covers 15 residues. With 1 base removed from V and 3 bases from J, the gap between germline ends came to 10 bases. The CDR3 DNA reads TGTGCCAGCAGTTTAGATGGGGGCCCCAATCAGCCCCAGCATTTT. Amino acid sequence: CASSLDGGPNQPQHF.

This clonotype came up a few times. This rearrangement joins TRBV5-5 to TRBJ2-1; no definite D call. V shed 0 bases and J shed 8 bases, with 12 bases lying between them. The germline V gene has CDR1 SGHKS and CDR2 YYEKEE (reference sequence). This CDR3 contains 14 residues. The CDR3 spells CASSLGAGPDEQFF. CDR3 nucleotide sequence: TGTGCCAGCAGCTTGGGGGCAGGCCCCGATGAGCAGTTCTTC.

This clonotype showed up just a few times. The CDR3 loop reads CASSTAGEADTQYF. In DNA form, the CDR3 reads TGTGCCAGCAGCACGGCAGGGGAGGCAGATACGCAGTATTTT. The V call is TRBV9, the J call TRBJ2-3; D might be TRBD1 or TRBD2, each matching 6 bases. The CDR3 is 14 residues long. The V end was cut by 4 bases, the J end by 4 bases, with 13 bases between. Germline assignment: CDR1 SGDLS and CDR2 YYNGEE. The complete variable domain, with remaining parts taken from reference TRBV9 and TRBJ2-3, reads DSGVTQTPKHLITATGQRVTLRCSPRSGDLSVYWYQQSLDQGLQFLIQYYNGEERAKGNILERFSAQQFPDLHSELNLSSLELGDSALYFCASSTAGEADTQYFGPGTRLTVL.

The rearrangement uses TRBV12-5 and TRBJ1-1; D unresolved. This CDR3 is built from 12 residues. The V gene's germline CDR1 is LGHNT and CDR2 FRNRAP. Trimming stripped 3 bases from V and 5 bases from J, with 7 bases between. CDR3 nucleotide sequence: TGTGCTAGTGGTTTCGGACTTACTGAAGCTTTCTTT. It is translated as CASGFGLTEAFF.

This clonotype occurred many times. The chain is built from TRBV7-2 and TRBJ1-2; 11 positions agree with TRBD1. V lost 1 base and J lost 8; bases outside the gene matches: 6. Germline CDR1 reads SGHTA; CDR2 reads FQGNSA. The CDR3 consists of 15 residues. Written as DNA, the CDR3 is TGTGCCAGCAGCTTAGGATTGGACAGGGGGCGAGGCTACACCTTC. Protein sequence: CASSLGLDRGRGYTF. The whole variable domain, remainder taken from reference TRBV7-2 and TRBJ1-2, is GAGVSQSPSNKVTEKGKDVELRCDPISGHTALYWYRQSLGQGLEFLIYFQGNSAPDKSGLPSDRFSAERTGGSVSTLTIQRTQQEDSAVYLCASSLGLDRGRGYTFGSGTRLTVV.

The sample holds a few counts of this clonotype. The CDR3: CASSFGAPDGYTF. In DNA form, the CDR3 reads TGTGCCAGCAGTTTTGGGGCGCCTGATGGCTACACCTTC. The rearrangement links TRBV12-3 or TRBV12-4 to TRBJ1-2; possibly TRBD1 for D (5 bases). The CDR3 loop spans 13 amino acids. V lost 3 bases to trimming and J lost 6 bases, with 11 bases between them.

The CDR3 loop is CSVGIRGGQGAFDEQFF. CDR3 in DNA: TGCAGCGTTGGAATAAGAGGAGGACAGGGGGCTTTCGATGAGCAGTTCTTC. V usage is TRBV29-1 and J usage is TRBJ2-1; 11 positions agree with TRBD1. The CDR3 consists of 17 residues. Germline V gene lookup returns CDR1 SQVTM and CDR2 ANQGSEA. Losses at the gene ends were 4 bases for V and 8 bases for J; bases not matched to a gene: 16.

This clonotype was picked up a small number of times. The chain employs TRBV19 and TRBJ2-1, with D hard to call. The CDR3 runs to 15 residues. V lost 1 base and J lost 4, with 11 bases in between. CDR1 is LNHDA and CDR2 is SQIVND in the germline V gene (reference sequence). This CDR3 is CASSIARVLYNEQFF. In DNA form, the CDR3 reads TGTGCCAGTAGTATAGCCAGAGTCTTATACAATGAGCAGTTCTTC.

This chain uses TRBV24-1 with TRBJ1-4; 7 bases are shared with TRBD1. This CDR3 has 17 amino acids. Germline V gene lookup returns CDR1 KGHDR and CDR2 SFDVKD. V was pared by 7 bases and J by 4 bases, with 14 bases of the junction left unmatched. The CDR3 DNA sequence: TGTGCCACCAGAAGGACAGGTCCATTAGACCTTAATGAAAAACTGTTTTTT. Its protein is CATRRTGPLDLNEKLFF.

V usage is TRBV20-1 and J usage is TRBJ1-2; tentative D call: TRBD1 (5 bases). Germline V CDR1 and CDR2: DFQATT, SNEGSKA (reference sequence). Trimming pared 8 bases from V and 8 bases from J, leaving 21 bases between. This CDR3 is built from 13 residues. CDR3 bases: TGCAGTACAGATCGAGCAGGGATTGGAGGCTACACCTTC. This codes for CSTDRAGIGGYTF.

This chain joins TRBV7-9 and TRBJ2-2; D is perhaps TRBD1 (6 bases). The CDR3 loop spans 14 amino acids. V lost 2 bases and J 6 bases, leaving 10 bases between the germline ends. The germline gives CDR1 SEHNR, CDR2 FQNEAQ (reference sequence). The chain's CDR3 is CASSLNTGSGELFF. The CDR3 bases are TGTGCCAGCAGCTTAAATACAGGGTCCGGGGAGCTGTTTTTT.

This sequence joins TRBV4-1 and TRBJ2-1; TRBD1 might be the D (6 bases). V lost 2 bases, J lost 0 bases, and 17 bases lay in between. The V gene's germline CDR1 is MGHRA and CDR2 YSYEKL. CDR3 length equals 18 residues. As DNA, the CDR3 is TGCGCCAGCAGCCAACCTCAATCACAGGGATTCTCCTACAATGAGCAGTTCTTC. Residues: CASSQPQSQGFSYNEQFF.

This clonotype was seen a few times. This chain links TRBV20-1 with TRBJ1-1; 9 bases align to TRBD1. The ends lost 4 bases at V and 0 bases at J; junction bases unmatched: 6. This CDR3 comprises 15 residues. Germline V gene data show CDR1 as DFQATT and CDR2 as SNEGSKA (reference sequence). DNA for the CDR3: TGCAGTGCTATAAGGACAGGGGCGATGAACACTGAAGCTTTCTTT. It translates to CSAIRTGAMNTEAFF.

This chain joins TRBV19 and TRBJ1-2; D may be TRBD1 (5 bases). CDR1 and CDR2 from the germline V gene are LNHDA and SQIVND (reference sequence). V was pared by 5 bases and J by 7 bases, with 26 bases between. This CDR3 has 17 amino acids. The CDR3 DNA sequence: TGTGCCAGTAGTCCATCCTCTGGGGCAGGGTGGATTCTTGGCTACACCTTC. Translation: CASSPSSGAGWILGYTF.

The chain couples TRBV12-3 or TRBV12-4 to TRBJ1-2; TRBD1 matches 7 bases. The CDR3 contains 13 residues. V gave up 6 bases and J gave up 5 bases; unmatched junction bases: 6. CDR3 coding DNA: TGTGCCAGCAGGTCGGGACAGACTTATGGCTACACCTTC. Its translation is CASRSGQTYGYTF.

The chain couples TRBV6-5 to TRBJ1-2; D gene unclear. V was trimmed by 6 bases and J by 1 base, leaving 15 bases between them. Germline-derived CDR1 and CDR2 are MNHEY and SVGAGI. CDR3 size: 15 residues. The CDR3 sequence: CASRPRGPINYGYTF. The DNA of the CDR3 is TGTGCCAGCAGACCCCGGGGTCCAATTAACTATGGCTACACCTTC.

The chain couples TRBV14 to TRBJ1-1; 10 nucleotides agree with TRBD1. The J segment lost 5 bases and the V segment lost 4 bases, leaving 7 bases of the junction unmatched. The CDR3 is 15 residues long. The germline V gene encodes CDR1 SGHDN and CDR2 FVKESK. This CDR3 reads CASSPVGQGETEAFF. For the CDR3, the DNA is TGTGCCAGCAGCCCTGTCGGACAGGGGGAAACTGAAGCTTTCTTT.

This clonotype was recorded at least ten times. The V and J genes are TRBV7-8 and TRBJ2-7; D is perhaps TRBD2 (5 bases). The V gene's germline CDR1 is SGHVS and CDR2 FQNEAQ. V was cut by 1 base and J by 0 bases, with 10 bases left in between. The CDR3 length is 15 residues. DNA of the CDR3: TGTGCCAGCAGCTTAGACCCGGGGAGCTCCTACGAGCAGTACTTC. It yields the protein CASSLDPGSSYEQYF.